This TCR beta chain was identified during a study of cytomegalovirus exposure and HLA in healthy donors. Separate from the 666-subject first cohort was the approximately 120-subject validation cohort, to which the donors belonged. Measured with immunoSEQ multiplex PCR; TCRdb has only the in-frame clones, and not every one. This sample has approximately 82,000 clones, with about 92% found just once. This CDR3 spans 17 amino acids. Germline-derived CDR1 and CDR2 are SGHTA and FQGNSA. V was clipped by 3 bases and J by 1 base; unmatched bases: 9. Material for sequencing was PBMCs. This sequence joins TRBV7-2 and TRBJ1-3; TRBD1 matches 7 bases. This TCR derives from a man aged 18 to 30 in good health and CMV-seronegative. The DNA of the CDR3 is TGTGCCAGCAGCTTGGTAGGACAGGTCCAATCTGGAAACACCATATATTTT. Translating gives CASSLVGQVQSGNTIYF.